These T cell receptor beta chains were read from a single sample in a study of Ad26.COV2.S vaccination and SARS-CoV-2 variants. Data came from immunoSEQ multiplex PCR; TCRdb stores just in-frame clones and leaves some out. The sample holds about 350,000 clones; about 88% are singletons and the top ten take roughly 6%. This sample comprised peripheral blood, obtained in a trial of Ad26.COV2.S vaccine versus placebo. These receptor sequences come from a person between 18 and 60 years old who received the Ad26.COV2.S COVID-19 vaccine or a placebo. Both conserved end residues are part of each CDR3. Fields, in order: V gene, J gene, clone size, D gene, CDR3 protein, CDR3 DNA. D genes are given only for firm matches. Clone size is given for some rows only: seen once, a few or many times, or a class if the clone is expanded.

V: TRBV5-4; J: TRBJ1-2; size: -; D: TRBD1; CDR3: CASSPQQGAPSVGYTF; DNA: TGTGCCAGCAGTCCCCAACAGGGGGCGCCGTCAGTTGGCTACACCTTC
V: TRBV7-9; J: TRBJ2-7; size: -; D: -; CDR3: CASSQKDVEYF; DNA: TGTGCCAGCAGCCAAAAGGACGTCGAATACTTC
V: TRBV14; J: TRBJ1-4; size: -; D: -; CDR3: CASSLGTQREKLFF; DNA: TGTGCCAGCAGCCTCGGGACCCAACGGGAAAAACTGTTTTTT
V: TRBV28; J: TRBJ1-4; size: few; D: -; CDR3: CASRPWGSGNEKLFF; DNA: TGTGCCAGCCGCCCATGGGGCTCGGGTAATGAAAAACTGTTTTTT
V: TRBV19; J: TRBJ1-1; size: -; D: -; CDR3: CASSPGDGRNTEAFF; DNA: TGTGCCAGTAGTCCAGGGGACGGCCGGAACACTGAAGCTTTCTTT
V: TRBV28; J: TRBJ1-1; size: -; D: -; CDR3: CASSLVVGGSSEAFF; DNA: TGTGCCAGCAGTTTAGTAGTAGGGGGGAGTTCTGAAGCTTTCTTT
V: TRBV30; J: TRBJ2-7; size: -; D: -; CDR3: CAWIGTYEQYF; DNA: TGTGCCTGGATAGGGACCTACGAGCAGTACTTC
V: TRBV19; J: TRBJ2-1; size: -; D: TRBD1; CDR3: CASTDRGLYNEQFF; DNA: TGTGCCAGTACCGACAGGGGGTTGTACAATGAGCAGTTCTTC
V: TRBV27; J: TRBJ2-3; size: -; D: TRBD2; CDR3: CASSPGLGGGDTQYF; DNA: TGTGCCAGCAGTCCCGGACTAGGAGGCGGAGATACGCAGTATTTT
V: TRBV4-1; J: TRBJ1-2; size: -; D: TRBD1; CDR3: CASSQGDSRNGYTF; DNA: TGCGCCAGCAGCCAAGGGGACAGCCGAAATGGCTACACCTTC
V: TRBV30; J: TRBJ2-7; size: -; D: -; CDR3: CAWSHGEVLEQYF; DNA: TGTGCCTGGAGCCACGGTGAGGTTCTCGAGCAGTACTTC
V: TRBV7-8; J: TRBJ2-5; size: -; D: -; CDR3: CASSLILPPDGTQYF; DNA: TGTGCCAGCAGCTTAATTTTGCCTCCCGATGGGACCCAGTACTTC
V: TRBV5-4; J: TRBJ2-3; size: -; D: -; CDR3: CASSLVGGSDTQYF; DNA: TGTGCCAGCAGCTTGGTTGGGGGTTCGGATACGCAGTATTTT
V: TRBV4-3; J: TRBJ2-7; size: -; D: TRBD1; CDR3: CASSPGQGDYEQYF; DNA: TGCGCCAGCAGCCCGGGACAGGGGGACTACGAGCAGTACTTC
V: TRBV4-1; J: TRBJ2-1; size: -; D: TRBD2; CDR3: CASSQSISGGPSYNEQFF; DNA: TGCGCCAGCAGCCAATCGATAAGCGGGGGCCCCTCCTACAATGAGCAGTTCTTC
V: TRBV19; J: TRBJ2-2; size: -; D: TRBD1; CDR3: CASSAIRQGPGELFF; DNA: TGTGCCAGTAGCGCCATCCGACAGGGCCCAGGGGAGCTGTTTTTT
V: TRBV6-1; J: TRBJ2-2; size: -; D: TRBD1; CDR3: CASSGISGTGFTGELFF; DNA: TGTGCCAGCAGTGGCATATCCGGGACAGGGTTCACCGGGGAGCTGTTTTTT
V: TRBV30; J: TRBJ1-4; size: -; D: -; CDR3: CAWSPRPDEKLFF; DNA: TGTGCCTGGAGTCCGAGACCCGATGAAAAACTGTTTTTT
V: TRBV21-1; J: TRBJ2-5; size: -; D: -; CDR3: CASSKAPVRLGETQYF; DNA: TGTGCCAGCAGCAAAGCGCCGGTCAGGTTGGGGGAGACCCAGTACTTC
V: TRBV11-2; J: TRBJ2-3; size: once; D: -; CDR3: CASSVMGHTTDTQYF; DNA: TGTGCCAGCAGCGTCATGGGACATACCACAGATACGCAGTATTTT
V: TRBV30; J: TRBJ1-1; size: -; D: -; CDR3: CAWSVIRPGSEAFF; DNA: TGTGCCTGGAGTGTAATACGTCCAGGCAGTGAAGCTTTCTTT
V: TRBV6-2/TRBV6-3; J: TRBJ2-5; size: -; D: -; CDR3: CASSPSGLAQETQYF; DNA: TGTGCCAGCAGTCCCAGTGGGCTAGCCCAAGAGACCCAGTACTTC
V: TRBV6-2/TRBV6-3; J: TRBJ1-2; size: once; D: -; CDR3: CASSYNSGGSGGYTF; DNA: TGTGCCAGCAGTTATAATAGTGGAGGCTCGGGCGGCTACACCTTC
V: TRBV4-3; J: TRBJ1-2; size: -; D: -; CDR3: CASSQDRLVGYTF; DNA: TGCGCCAGCAGCCAAGATAGACTGGTAGGCTACACCTTC
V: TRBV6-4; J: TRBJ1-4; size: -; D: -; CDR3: CASSDSRQPGNEKLFF; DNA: TGTGCCAGCAGTGACTCCAGACAGCCAGGTAATGAAAAACTGTTTTTT
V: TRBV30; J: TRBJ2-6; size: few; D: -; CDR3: CAWSPRRWGLSGANVLTF; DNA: TGTGCCTGGAGCCCTCGGAGATGGGGCCTGTCTGGGGCCAACGTCCTGACTTTC
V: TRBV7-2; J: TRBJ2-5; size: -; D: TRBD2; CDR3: CASSFQGKVREEGETQYF; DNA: TGTGCCAGCAGCTTTCAAGGGAAGGTGCGGGAGGAGGGGGAGACCCAGTACTTC
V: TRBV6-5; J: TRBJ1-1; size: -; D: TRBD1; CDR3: CASSPRTGGAFF; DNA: TGTGCCAGCAGTCCCCGGACAGGGGGAGCTTTCTTT
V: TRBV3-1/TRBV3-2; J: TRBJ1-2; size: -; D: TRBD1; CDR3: CASSQFGTARDGYTF; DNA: TGTGCCAGCAGCCAATTCGGGACAGCCCGTGACGGCTACACCTTC
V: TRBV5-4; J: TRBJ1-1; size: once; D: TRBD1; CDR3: CASTKGGWNTEAFF; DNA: TGTGCCAGCACCAAAGGGGGCTGGAACACTGAAGCTTTCTTT